The T cell receptor beta chain under discussion was sequenced for a study of OX40 agonist ivuxolimab in advanced cancers. About the study: An agonistic human IgG2 monoclonal antibody against OX40 (CD134) was given. Every 2 weeks, ivuxolimab was infused into the patients intravenously at between 0.01 and 10 mg/kg.

Sequencing used immunoSEQ multiplex PCR; TCRdb keeps in-frame clones, though not all of them. This table has roughly 67,000 clones, more than 75% appearing once. Study-level points and caveats: Expanded clones were, on average, more numerous among CD8+ T cells than CD4+.

As regards this clone: Its antigen is not identified.

Trimming cost V 10 bases and J 6 bases; bases outside gene matches: 8. The length of the CDR3 is 13 residues. Germline lookup yields CDR1 MDHEN and CDR2 SYDVKM. Sequenced material: CD4+ or CD8+ T cells sorted from blood, taken in a trial of the OX40 agonist ivuxolimab. The chain joins TRBV28 to TRBJ2-2, with 7 bases fitting TRBD1. This TCR came from an adult with an advanced solid tumor such as melanoma, head and neck, liver or kidney cancer. CDR3 sequence reads: CAIRRTGPGELFF. The CDR3 region has the DNA TGTGCCATTCGCCGGACAGGACCCGGGGAGCTGTTTTTT.